The 29 T cell receptor beta chains given below trace back to one sample, sequenced in a study of spatial heterogeneity in lung cancer. TCRdb reprocessed the 5' RACE reads with MiXCR, giving one entry per CDR3 protein. Of about 6,900 distinct CDR3 sequences listed, roughly 4.2% are singletons. Time point indicated: sample taken at primary tumor resection. Sequencing of whole RNA from tumor, nontumor lung or frozen PBMC involved no sorting. The sequenced sample was normal lung tissue next to the tumor, obtained at surgery. The receptors were gathered from a female donor with early-stage non-small cell lung cancer.

At least ten counts were recorded for this clonotype. Because this beta chain is a stray read in a library intended to capture alpha chains, its abundance should not be given much weight. The chain links TRBV7-2 to TRBJ2-1, with 7 bases lining up with TRBD2. Germline V gives CDR1 SGHTA, CDR2 FQGNSA. The CDR3 length is 16 residues. After removal of 0 bases from V and 3 bases from J, the junction contained 5 bases not matched to a gene. DNA for the CDR3: TGTGCCAGCAGCTTAGCGTCGGCGGGGGACTACAATGAGCAGTTCTTC. Translated, it gives CASSLASAGDYNEQFF. Looking up the rest from reference TRBV7-2 and TRBJ2-1 gives the full variable domain: GAGVSQSPSNKVTEKGKDVELRCDPISGHTALYWYRQSLGQGLEFLIYFQGNSAPDKSGLPSDRFSAERTGGSVSTLTIQRTQQEDSAVYLCASSLASAGDYNEQFFGPGTRLTVL.

This clonotype came up many times. This beta chain is off target for a library built for alpha chains, so its abundance means little. V and J are TRBV7-2 and TRBJ2-4; D tentatively fits TRBD1 or TRBD2 (5 bases each). Trimming shortened V by 10 bases and J by 9 bases, and 16 bases separated the two germline ends. Germline lookup yields CDR1 SGHTA and CDR2 FQGNSA. This CDR3 has 12 amino acids. CDR3 protein: CATGTEDRIQYF. CDR3 DNA sequence: TGTGCCACCGGGACGGAGGATCGCATTCAGTACTTC.

This clonotype is classed as medium-sized. For a library built for alpha chains, this beta chain is a stray read; little rests on its size. The chain carries TRBV7-9 and TRBJ2-3, with D tentatively TRBD1 (6 bases). Germline V gene sequence: CDR1 SEHNR, CDR2 FQNEAQ (reference sequence). The CDR3 covers 14 residues. Trimming left V 4 bases short and J 2 bases short, with 10 bases between. CDR3 in amino acids: CASSSTGYTDTQYF. In DNA, the CDR3 is TGTGCCAGCAGCTCGACAGGTTACACAGATACGCAGTATTTT.

By frequency in the sample, this clonotype is medium-sized (0.01 to 0.1%). A library made for alpha chains picked up this beta chain off target, so its size means little. This chain connects TRBV9 to TRBJ1-2, with 9 bases aligning to TRBD1. The CDR3 loop spans 14 amino acids. V lost 6 bases, J lost 8 bases, and 11 bases stayed unmatched. Germline CDR1 and CDR2: SGDLS and YYNGEE. The CDR3 DNA follows: TGTGCCAGCACCCCGACGGGACAGGGCAGCGGCTACACCTTC. It codes for CASTPTGQGSGYTF.

This clonotype was seen at least ten times. This beta chain is a stray read from a library made for alpha chains; its abundance is not meaningful. The chain couples TRBV7-8 to TRBJ2-5, with TRBD1 matching 9 bases. CDR1 and CDR2 from the germline V gene are SGHVS and FQNEAQ. Trimming removed 1 base from V and 2 bases from J; junction bases left unmatched: 11. This CDR3 is 18 amino acids long. In nucleotides, the CDR3 is TGTGCCAGCAGCTTAGGGATCTCTAACAGGGGGCATCAAGAGACCCAGTACTTC. Protein sequence: CASSLGISNRGHQETQYF.

This clonotype was picked up many times. This beta chain came through as a stray read in a library set up for alpha chains, and its size says little. V usage is TRBV29-1 and J usage is TRBJ1-1; D is ambiguous. The V gene lost 4 bases and the J gene lost 8 bases, with 8 bases spanning the gap. The CDR3 runs to 10 residues. Germline V gene lookup returns CDR1 SQVTM and CDR2 ANQGSEA. In DNA form, the CDR3 reads TGCAGCGTTGTGGACGAGGAAGCTTTCTTT. It encodes CSVVDEEAFF.

There are a few counts of this clonotype. This beta chain is an unintended read in a library built for alpha chains; its size means little. The chain has TRBV11-2 and TRBJ1-5, with D possibly TRBD1 on 5 matching bases. The germline gives CDR1 SGHAT, CDR2 FQNNGV. The CDR3 has 15 residues. The V end lost 3 bases, the J end lost 0 bases, and 9 bases lay between the germline ends. DNA for the CDR3: TGTGCCAGCAGCTTTGGGACGGATAGCAATCAGCCCCAGCATTTT. This encodes CASSFGTDSNQPQHF.

This clonotype was recorded at least ten times. This beta chain is a stray sequence in a library constructed for alpha chains; its clone size is not meaningful. This chain joins TRBV5-4 and TRBJ1-2; no firm D call. Germline lookup yields CDR1 SGHNT and CDR2 YYREEE (reference sequence). V shed 3 bases and J shed 2 bases, with 14 bases lying between them. The CDR3 spans 15 residues. CDR3 nucleotide sequence: TGTGCCAGCAGCTCAAGCGGGTTAGGCAACTATGGCTACACCTTC. Translated, it gives CASSSSGLGNYGYTF.

This clonotype has at least ten counts. This beta chain appears as a stray read in a library generated for alpha chains; its size is not informative. The chain couples TRBV5-1 to TRBJ2-3, with D possibly being TRBD2 (5 bases). Germline CDR1 SGHRS, CDR2 YFSETQ. Trimming removed 7 bases from V and 0 bases from J, with 15 bases in between. This CDR3 spans 15 amino acids. The DNA for the CDR3 is TGCGCCAGCCAAACGGGGTGGTCTAGCACAGATACGCAGTATTTT. It translates to CASQTGWSSTDTQYF.

This clonotype showed up many times. As an off-target read in a library built for alpha chains, this beta chain has a frequency of little significance. The rearrangement uses TRBV20-1 and TRBJ2-7; D is possibly TRBD1 (5 bases). The CDR3 covers 15 residues. Trimming shortened V by 0 bases and J by 2 bases, and 14 bases separated the two germline ends. In germline, CDR1 is DFQATT, CDR2 SNEGSKA (reference sequence). The CDR3 loop is CSARDRTRPTYEQYF. The CDR3 DNA sequence: TGCAGTGCTAGAGATCGGACAAGGCCCACCTACGAGCAGTACTTC.

With regard to this clonotype: Little can be read into the size of this beta chain, an off-target read in a library designed for alpha chains. The rearrangement joins TRBV29-1 to TRBJ2-5; 7 bases map to TRBD1. CDR3 length equals 13 residues. Germline values: CDR1 SQVTM, CDR2 ANQGSEA. The CDR3 reads CSETGVGQETQYF. The CDR3 DNA follows: TGCAGTGAAACAGGGGTTGGACAAGAGACCCAGTACTTC.

This clonotype was picked up many times. Within a library made for alpha chains, this beta chain is off target, and its count is uninformative. The chain is built from TRBV4-3 and TRBJ2-2; D is possibly TRBD2 (5 bases). CDR1 and CDR2 from the germline V gene are LGHNA and YSLEER. Between the trimmed V and J ends, which lost 4 bases and 7 bases, there was a span of 13 bases. CDR3 size: 14 residues. Written as DNA, the CDR3 is TGCGCCAGCAGCCGAAGGGTTGAGGGCGGGGAGCTGTTTTTT. Amino acid sequence: CASSRRVEGGELFF.

This clonotype showed up many times. In a library made to pick up alpha chains, this beta chain is a stray read with a size that means little. The chain employs TRBV25-1 and TRBJ2-5; D gene ambiguous. CDR1 is MGHDK and CDR2 is SYGVNS in the germline V gene. CDR3 length: 15 residues. V shed 0 bases and J shed 2 bases, with 10 bases lying between them. The CDR3 bases are TGTGCCAGCAGTGAATATATAGGCCAGCAAGAGACCCAGTACTTC. Protein product: CASSEYIGQQETQYF.

This clonotype has a count of ten or more. This beta chain is off target for a library built for alpha chains, so its abundance means little. The rearrangement links TRBV7-9 to TRBJ2-7, with a weak D call TRBD2 (5 bases). Trimming pared 0 bases from V and 2 bases from J, leaving 14 bases between. Germline CDR1 reads SEHNR; CDR2 reads FQNEAQ (reference sequence). This CDR3 is built from 16 residues. Here the CDR3 reads CASSLAQASPTYEQYF. The CDR3 bases are TGTGCCAGCAGCTTAGCGCAGGCTAGCCCTACCTACGAGCAGTACTTC.

Ten or more counts support this clonotype. This beta chain was picked up by a library intended for alpha chains and is off target, so its count carries little meaning. CDR3 protein: CSARGAGGLTGELFF. Here the CDR3 DNA reads TGCAGTGCTAGAGGAGCGGGGGGGCTCACCGGGGAGCTGTTTTTT. This chain uses TRBV20-1 with TRBJ2-2; TRBD2 agrees at 10 bases. Germline V gene sequence: CDR1 DFQATT, CDR2 SNEGSKA (reference sequence). With 1 base clipped from V and 4 bases from J, the junction kept 3 bases outside the gene matches. The length of the CDR3 is 15 residues.

Ten or more counts support this clonotype. This beta chain was picked up by a library intended for alpha chains and is off target, so its count carries little meaning. The rearrangement links TRBV30 to TRBJ1-1; TRBD1 might be the D (5 bases). The length of the CDR3 is 13 residues. The V and J ends lost 4 bases and 7 bases respectively, with 16 bases between them. CDR1 and CDR2 (germline): GTSNPN, SVGIG (reference sequence). CDR3 amino acids: CAWKPGALNEAFF. CDR3 DNA sequence: TGTGCCTGGAAGCCCGGGGCCCTCAATGAAGCTTTCTTT.

This clonotype has a count of ten or more. A library made for alpha chains picked up this beta chain off target, so its size means little. The rearrangement uses TRBV4-1 and TRBJ2-5; 11 positions match TRBD2. V lost 3 bases to trimming and J lost 4 bases; unmatched junction nucleotides: 7. The CDR3 covers 16 residues. Looked up from germline, CDR1 is MGHRA and CDR2 is YSYEKL. For the CDR3, the DNA is TGCGCCAGCAGCCAGGGTAGCGGGGGGGCAGTAGAGACCCAGTACTTC. It yields the protein CASSQGSGGAVETQYF.

This clonotype has at least ten counts. Since the library was made to target alpha chains, this beta chain is a stray read and its abundance is not meaningful. The V gene is TRBV19, the J gene TRBJ2-7, with D hard to call. Trimming removed 6 bases at V and 6 bases at J, with 15 bases between. CDR1 is LNHDA and CDR2 is SQIVND in the germline V gene (reference sequence). The CDR3 runs 13 residues. This CDR3 is CASSDLGRSEQYF. Here the CDR3 DNA reads TGTGCCAGTAGCGACCTAGGACGTAGCGAGCAGTACTTC.

This clonotype showed up many times. This beta chain is a stray read from a library made for alpha chains; its abundance is not meaningful. The chain is built from TRBV27 and TRBJ1-3; TRBD1 agrees at 7 bases. This CDR3 contains 15 residues. V lost 5 bases, J lost 5 bases, and 9 bases stayed unmatched. In germline, CDR1 is MNHEY, CDR2 SMNVEV (reference sequence). CDR3 bases: TGTGCCAGCAGTCGAACAGGGGACGGGAGAAACACCATATATTTT. Translating gives CASSRTGDGRNTIYF.

This clonotype was counted ten times or more. For a library built for alpha chains, this beta chain is a stray read; little rests on its size. This rearrangement joins TRBV5-1 to TRBJ2-1; 7 bases are a match to TRBD2. Per the germline V gene, CDR1 is SGHRS and CDR2 is YFSETQ. The CDR3 sequence is 15 residues long. V was clipped by 2 bases and J by 1 base; unmatched bases: 3. CDR3 loop: CASSFRRGSYNEQFF. CDR3 nucleotides: TGCGCCAGCAGCTTTCGGCGGGGGTCCTACAATGAGCAGTTCTTC.

This clonotype was seen many times. The library was designed around alpha chains, so this beta chain is a stray read whose abundance carries little weight. The chain combines TRBV2 with TRBJ2-1; D might be TRBD2 (5 bases). Trimming removed 10 bases at V and 0 bases at J, with 16 bases between. CDR1 is SNHLY and CDR2 is FYNNEI in the germline V gene. This CDR3 has 15 residues. For the CDR3, the DNA is TGTGCCACCCCCGAGAGGGTCAGCTCCTACAATGAGCAGTTCTTC. Translating it yields CATPERVSSYNEQFF.

This clonotype was observed at least ten times. Within a library made for alpha chains, this beta chain is off target, and its count is uninformative. This chain joins TRBV5-4 and TRBJ2-1; D is perhaps TRBD1 (6 bases). V was clipped by 4 bases and J by 2 bases, with 16 bases between them. This CDR3 region has 16 residues. Germline loops: CDR1 SGHNT, CDR2 YYREEE (reference sequence). CDR3 region: CASSAAWDTAYNEQFF. The CDR3 region has the DNA TGTGCCAGCAGCGCGGCCTGGGACACAGCCTACAATGAGCAGTTCTTC. The full variable domain, its missing parts supplied by reference TRBV5-4 and TRBJ2-1, is ETGVTQSPTHLIKTRGQQVTLRCSSQSGHNTVSWYQQALGQGPQFIFQYYREEENGRGNFPPRFSGLQFPNYSSELNVNALELDDSALYLCASSAAWDTAYNEQFFGPGTRLTVL.

This clonotype ranks as medium-sized. Since it is a stray read in a library aimed at alpha chains, this beta chain has a size that is not meaningful. The gene calls are TRBV20-1 and TRBJ2-1; TRBD2 aligns across 8 bases. The CDR3 extends over 12 amino acids. Germline V gives CDR1 DFQATT, CDR2 SNEGSKA (reference sequence). The V gene end was trimmed by 4 bases and the J gene end by 6 bases; junction bases not matched to a gene: 2. In nucleotides, the CDR3 is TGCAGTGCTACCGGGACTAGCAATGAGCAGTTCTTC. This codes for CSATGTSNEQFF.

This clonotype was seen repeatedly, ten times or more. Since the library was made to target alpha chains, this beta chain is a stray read and its abundance is not meaningful. The V gene is TRBV7-2, the J gene TRBJ2-1, with D possibly being TRBD2 (6 bases). Deletions cut 4 bases from V and 7 bases from J, with 17 bases between. This CDR3 has 15 amino acids. Germline values: CDR1 SGHTA, CDR2 FQGNSA. CDR3 nucleotide sequence: TGTGCCAGCAGCTCGGGAGTTCGAGCCCCAAATGAGCAGTTCTTC. As protein: CASSSGVRAPNEQFF.

This clonotype has ten or more counts. Within a library made for alpha chains, this beta chain is off target, and its count is uninformative. The rearrangement links TRBV5-6 to TRBJ1-3; perhaps TRBD1 as D (5 bases). The CDR3 extends over 16 amino acids. The V and J ends lost 4 bases and 4 bases respectively, with 18 bases between them. Germline V gene lookup returns CDR1 SGHDT and CDR2 YYEEEE. The CDR3 loop is CASSPQGQTGGNTIYF. The CDR3 DNA sequence: TGTGCCAGCAGCCCGCAGGGCCAAACGGGAGGAAACACCATATATTTT. The full variable domain, in which reference TRBV5-6 and TRBJ1-3 provide the parts outside the CDR3, is DAGVTQSPTHLIKTRGQQVTLRCSPKSGHDTVSWYQQALGQGPQFIFQYYEEEERQRGNFPDRFSGHQFPNYSSELNVNALLLGDSALYLCASSPQGQTGGNTIYFGEGSWLTVV.

This clonotype was seen repeatedly, ten times or more. This beta chain turned up in a library designed for alpha chains; as an off-target read, its abundance says little. V gene TRBV28 combines with J gene TRBJ1-2, with D hard to call. The V gene lost 5 bases and the J gene lost 5 bases, with 9 bases spanning the gap. This CDR3 has 12 residues. Germline CDR1 reads MDHEN; CDR2 reads SYDVKM. As DNA, the CDR3 is TGTGCCAGCAGTAAGGAGGGATATGGCTACACCTTC. This gives the protein CASSKEGYGYTF.

By sample share, this clonotype is medium-sized. This beta chain is off target for a library built for alpha chains, so its abundance means little. V gene TRBV4-2 combines with J gene TRBJ1-4; no firm D call. This CDR3 is built from 15 residues. Germline V gene data show CDR1 as LGHNA and CDR2 as YNFKEQ. V was pared by 1 base and J by 11 bases, with 17 bases between. CDR3 DNA sequence: TGTGCCAGCAGCCAAGGCGAGATGGGCGTCTCCAAACTGTTTTTT. As protein: CASSQGEMGVSKLFF.

As concerns this clonotype: As an off-target read in a library built for alpha chains, this beta chain has a frequency of little significance. The rearrangement uses TRBV12-3 or TRBV12-4 and TRBJ2-3; D ambiguous. V lost 3 bases and J 2 bases, leaving 9 bases between the germline ends. The CDR3 sequence is 14 residues long. CDR3 residues: CASSFPRNTDTQYF. The CDR3 nucleotides read TGTGCCAGCAGTTTTCCCAGAAACACAGATACGCAGTATTTT.

This clonotype has at least ten counts. With the library built for alpha chains, this beta chain is off target and its frequency is not meaningful. The chain combines TRBV6-6 with TRBJ2-3, with D unclear. The CDR3 contains 13 residues. The germline gives CDR1 MNHNY, CDR2 SVGAGI (reference sequence). Trimming removed 2 bases at V and 5 bases at J, with 8 bases between. This CDR3 is CASSYGLQDTQYF. CDR3 bases: TGTGCCAGCAGTTACGGCCTCCAAGATACGCAGTATTTT.